This TCR beta chain was obtained from a study of identical twins. The CDR3 is 11 residues long. Trimming left V 3 bases short and J 9 bases short, with 6 bases between. General study points: The authors drew conclusions from cross-sectional statistical analysis rather than following the same donors.

A universal primer site was added by template switching, and unique molecular identifiers were carried by the cDNA. TCRdb reprocessed the 5' RACE reads via MiXCR and lists one record per CDR3 protein. In the table there are 1.5 million to 2 million distinct CDR3 sequences, around a third of which are singletons. Details on this clonotype: Its target is unknown.

The sample taken for sequencing was cord blood. The genes are TRBV12-3 or TRBV12-4 and TRBJ2-1, with D hard to call. The clonotype comes from a newborn girl in good health. In nucleotides, the CDR3 is TGTGCCAGCAGTTTCTCGATTGAGCAGTTCTTC. Encoded protein: CASSFSIEQFF.